This T cell receptor (beta chain) was sequenced in a study of naive and memory T cell subsets. A few counts support this clonotype. What it recognizes is unknown. Study-level results: Over 95% of naive TCR sequences appeared only once after error correction, unlike memory subsets.

An equimolar mix of two oligonucleotides served as the beta constant-region primer for TRBC1 and TRBC2. Ligated cDNA was amplified by four rounds of PCR with nested alpha and beta constant-region primers and SP2. TCRdb redid the calling of the UMI-ligation and nested PCR reads with MiXCR, one entry per CDR3 protein. The data contain 80,000 to 95,000 distinct CDR3 sequences, approximately 9.2% of them singletons. The CDR3 loop spans 13 amino acids. Trimming removed 4 bases at V and 9 bases at J, with 13 bases between. Germline V gene lookup returns CDR1 SGHNT and CDR2 YENEEA. This TCR derives from a human donor in good health. This chain links TRBV11-3 with TRBJ2-1; D may be TRBD2 (5 bases). The sequenced sample was naive CD8+ T cells from blood. For the CDR3, the DNA is TGTGCCAGCAGCTCCCATGAGGCGGGTGAGCAGTTCTTC. Translated: CASSSHEAGEQFF.